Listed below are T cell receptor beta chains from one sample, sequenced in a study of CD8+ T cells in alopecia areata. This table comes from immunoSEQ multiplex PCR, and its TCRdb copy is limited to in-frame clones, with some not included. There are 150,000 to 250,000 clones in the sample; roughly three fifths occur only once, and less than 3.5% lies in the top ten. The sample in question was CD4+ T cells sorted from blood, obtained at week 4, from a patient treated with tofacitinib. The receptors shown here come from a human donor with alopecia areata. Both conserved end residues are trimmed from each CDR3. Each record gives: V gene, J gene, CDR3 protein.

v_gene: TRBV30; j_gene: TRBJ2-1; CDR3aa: AWKGGTYNEQF
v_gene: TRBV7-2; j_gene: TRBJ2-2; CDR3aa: ANRGLANTGELF
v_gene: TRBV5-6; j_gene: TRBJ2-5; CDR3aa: ASSLLTDQETQY
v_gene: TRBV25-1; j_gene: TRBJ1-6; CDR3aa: ASSLNFNSPLH
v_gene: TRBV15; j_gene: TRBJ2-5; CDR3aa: ATSSPLSGGYQETQY
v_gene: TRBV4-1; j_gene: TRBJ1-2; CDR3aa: ASSQGTESAYGYT
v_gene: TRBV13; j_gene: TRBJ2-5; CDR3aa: ASSSSGGLETQY
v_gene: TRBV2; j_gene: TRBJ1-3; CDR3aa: ASMAGNTIY
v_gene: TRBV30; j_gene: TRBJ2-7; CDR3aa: AWSAGDLYEQY
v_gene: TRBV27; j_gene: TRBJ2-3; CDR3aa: ASRITGLDTQY
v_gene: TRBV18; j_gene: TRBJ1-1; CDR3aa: ASSPRSSEAF
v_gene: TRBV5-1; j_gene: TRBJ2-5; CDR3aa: ASSLDPGSILETQY
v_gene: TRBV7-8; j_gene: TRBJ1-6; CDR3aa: ASSTETAINSPLH
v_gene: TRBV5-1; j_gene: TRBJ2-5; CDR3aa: ASSSGLAGATQETQY
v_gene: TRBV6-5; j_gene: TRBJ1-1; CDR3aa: ASTGNTEAF
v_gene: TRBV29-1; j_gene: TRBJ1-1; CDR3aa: SVEGWSGAREAF
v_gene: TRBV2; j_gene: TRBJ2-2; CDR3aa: ASRSGQNTGELF
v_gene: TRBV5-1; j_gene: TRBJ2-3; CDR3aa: ASSLGTGKRTDTQY
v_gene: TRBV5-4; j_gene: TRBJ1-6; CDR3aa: ASSRTGDNSPLH
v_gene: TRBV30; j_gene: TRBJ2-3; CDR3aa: AYSRTSGSTDTQY
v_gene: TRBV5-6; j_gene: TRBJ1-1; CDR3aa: ASSSRQGRAF
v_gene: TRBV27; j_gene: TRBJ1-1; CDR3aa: ASLPGPANTEAF
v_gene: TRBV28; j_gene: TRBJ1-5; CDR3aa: ASSLGTMLDQPQH
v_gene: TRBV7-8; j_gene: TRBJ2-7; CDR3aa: ASSSSPHEQY
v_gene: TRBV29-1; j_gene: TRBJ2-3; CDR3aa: SGRLAGSTDTQY
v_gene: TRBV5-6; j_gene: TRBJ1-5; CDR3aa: ASSLRGLGVNQPQH
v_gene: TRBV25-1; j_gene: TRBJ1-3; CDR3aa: ASVGNGNTIY
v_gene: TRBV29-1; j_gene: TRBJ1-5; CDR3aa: SVGGTGLLSNQPQH
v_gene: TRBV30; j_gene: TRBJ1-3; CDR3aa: AWSVMGATGNTIY
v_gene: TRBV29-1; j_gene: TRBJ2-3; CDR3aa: SASGSGDTDTQY
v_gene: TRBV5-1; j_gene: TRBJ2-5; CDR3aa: ASRSGQVETQY
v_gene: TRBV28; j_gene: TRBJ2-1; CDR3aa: ASSFNEQF
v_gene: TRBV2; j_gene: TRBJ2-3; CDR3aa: ASSGLGGGDTQY
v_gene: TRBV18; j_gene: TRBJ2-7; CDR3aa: ASSFARDRSYEQY
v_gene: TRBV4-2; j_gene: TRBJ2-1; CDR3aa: ASSKRGGGNEQF
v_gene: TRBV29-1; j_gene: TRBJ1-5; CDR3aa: SVGENSNQPQH
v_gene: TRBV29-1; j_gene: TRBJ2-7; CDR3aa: SAEGQGGYEQY
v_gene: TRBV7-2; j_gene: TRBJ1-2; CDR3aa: ASSFSAYGYT
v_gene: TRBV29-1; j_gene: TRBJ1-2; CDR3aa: SVTGRLNYGYT
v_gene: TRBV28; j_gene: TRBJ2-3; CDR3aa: ASSLSGRGADTQY